A selection of T cell receptor beta chains follows, all from one sample in a study of blood T cell repertoires in COVID-19. The method was immunoSEQ multiplex PCR; TCRdb's version includes in-frame clones alone and lacks a portion of them. The top ten hold around 1.6% of the sample, which has 75,000 to 100,000 clones, roughly 90% seen once. Sequenced input: peripheral blood. Receptor source: a man of 80 years or more with acute or convalescent COVID-19. Each CDR3 is given with its conserved first and last residue. The D gene is left open where the match is weak. A row's size may be missing; if present it is once, few, many or a size class.

d_call: .; v_call: TRBV19; j_call: TRBJ1-5; cdr3_length: 13; clone_size: .; cdr3_aa: CAVGQGLLQPQHF; cdr3_nt: TGTGCCGTAGGGCAGGGCCTTCTTCAGCCCCAGCATTTT
d_call: .; v_call: TRBV5-6; j_call: TRBJ2-1; cdr3_length: 13; clone_size: .; cdr3_aa: CASSGNLANEQFF; cdr3_nt: TGTGCCAGCAGCGGAAATCTAGCCAATGAGCAGTTCTTC
d_call: .; v_call: TRBV6-5; j_call: TRBJ1-5; cdr3_length: 15; clone_size: .; cdr3_aa: CASRKNRDSNQPQHF; cdr3_nt: TGTGCCAGCAGGAAAAACAGGGATAGCAATCAGCCCCAGCATTTT
d_call: TRBD1; v_call: TRBV29-1; j_call: TRBJ2-5; cdr3_length: 12; clone_size: .; cdr3_aa: CSFGQAQETQYF; cdr3_nt: TGCAGCTTTGGACAGGCCCAAGAGACCCAGTACTTC
d_call: .; v_call: TRBV11-1; j_call: TRBJ1-4; cdr3_length: 15; clone_size: .; cdr3_aa: CASSFNTRPPGKLFF; cdr3_nt: TGTGCCAGCAGCTTTAATACCCGGCCACCAGGAAAACTGTTTTTT
d_call: .; v_call: TRBV13; j_call: TRBJ1-2; cdr3_length: 16; clone_size: .; cdr3_aa: CASTSPLSPANYGYTF; cdr3_nt: TGTGCCAGCACCTCCCCCCTTTCCCCAGCTAACTATGGCTACACCTTC
d_call: TRBD1; v_call: TRBV28; j_call: TRBJ1-1; cdr3_length: 15; clone_size: .; cdr3_aa: CASSPSGQGGTEAFF; cdr3_nt: TGTGCCAGCAGTCCTTCTGGACAGGGCGGCACTGAAGCTTTCTTT
d_call: .; v_call: TRBV7-2; j_call: TRBJ2-2; cdr3_length: 15; clone_size: few; cdr3_aa: CASSRLGGDTGELFF; cdr3_nt: TGTGCCAGCAGCAGACTCGGTGGTGACACCGGGGAGCTGTTTTTT
d_call: TRBD1; v_call: TRBV10-3; j_call: TRBJ1-1; cdr3_length: 15; clone_size: .; cdr3_aa: CAISEKAGGGTEAFF; cdr3_nt: TGTGCCATCAGTGAAAAGGCAGGGGGCGGCACTGAAGCTTTCTTT
d_call: .; v_call: TRBV28; j_call: TRBJ2-7; cdr3_length: 16; clone_size: .; cdr3_aa: CASSPWGTGSLYEQYF; cdr3_nt: TGTGCCAGCAGTCCCTGGGGAACAGGGAGCCTCTACGAGCAGTACTTC
d_call: .; v_call: TRBV27; j_call: TRBJ2-7; cdr3_length: 12; clone_size: once; cdr3_aa: CASSSGNYEQYF; cdr3_nt: TGTGCCAGCAGTTCAGGGAACTACGAGCAGTACTTC
d_call: .; v_call: TRBV6-5; j_call: TRBJ2-2; cdr3_length: 14; clone_size: .; cdr3_aa: CASRIGQNTGELFF; cdr3_nt: TGTGCCAGCAGAATCGGACAGAACACCGGGGAGCTGTTTTTT
d_call: TRBD1; v_call: TRBV28; j_call: TRBJ1-5; cdr3_length: 15; clone_size: .; cdr3_aa: CASRKQGARNQPQHF; cdr3_nt: TGTGCCAGCAGAAAACAGGGGGCTAGGAATCAGCCCCAGCATTTT
d_call: .; v_call: TRBV9; j_call: TRBJ2-2; cdr3_length: 15; clone_size: .; cdr3_aa: CASSPQTDFTGELFF; cdr3_nt: TGTGCCAGCAGCCCTCAGACAGACTTCACCGGGGAGCTGTTTTTT
d_call: .; v_call: TRBV30; j_call: TRBJ2-1; cdr3_length: 14; clone_size: once; cdr3_aa: CAWKASLAHNEQFF; cdr3_nt: TGTGCCTGGAAGGCGAGCCTAGCGCACAATGAGCAGTTCTTC
d_call: .; v_call: TRBV27; j_call: TRBJ1-2; cdr3_length: 13; clone_size: .; cdr3_aa: CASAFRENYGYTF; cdr3_nt: TGTGCCAGCGCCTTCAGGGAAAACTATGGCTACACCTTC
d_call: TRBD1; v_call: TRBV7-8; j_call: TRBJ1-1; cdr3_length: 15; clone_size: .; cdr3_aa: CASSKPGQGRSEAFF; cdr3_nt: TGTGCCAGCAGCAAACCGGGACAGGGACGGTCGGAAGCTTTCTTT
d_call: .; v_call: TRBV12-1; j_call: TRBJ2-2; cdr3_length: 20; clone_size: .; cdr3_aa: CASSFRLAGNQKVYTGELFF; cdr3_nt: TGTGCCAGCAGCTTTAGACTAGCGGGCAACCAAAAGGTATACACCGGGGAGCTGTTTTTT
d_call: TRBD1; v_call: TRBV12-3/TRBV12-4; j_call: TRBJ2-1; cdr3_length: 12; clone_size: .; cdr3_aa: CASSSGGNEQFF; cdr3_nt: TGTGCCAGCAGTTCAGGGGGAAATGAGCAGTTCTTC
d_call: .; v_call: TRBV30; j_call: TRBJ2-3; cdr3_length: 15; clone_size: .; cdr3_aa: CAWRGITGITDTQYF; cdr3_nt: TGTGCCTGGAGGGGTATCACGGGGATAACAGATACGCAGTATTTT
d_call: TRBD1; v_call: TRBV28; j_call: TRBJ2-4; cdr3_length: 17; clone_size: .; cdr3_aa: CASSLYGTGGILGIQYF; cdr3_nt: TGTGCCAGCAGTTTATACGGGACAGGGGGGATTCTTGGGATTCAGTACTTC
d_call: TRBD2; v_call: TRBV19; j_call: TRBJ2-1; cdr3_length: 17; clone_size: .; cdr3_aa: CASSIELAGGPYDEQFF; cdr3_nt: TGTGCCAGTAGTATAGAACTAGCGGGAGGCCCCTATGATGAGCAGTTCTTC
d_call: .; v_call: TRBV29-1; j_call: TRBJ1-1; cdr3_length: 13; clone_size: .; cdr3_aa: CSVQGPPGTEAFF; cdr3_nt: TGCAGCGTCCAGGGCCCCCCGGGCACTGAAGCTTTCTTT
d_call: .; v_call: TRBV5-1; j_call: TRBJ1-6; cdr3_length: 15; clone_size: .; cdr3_aa: CASSLVGDTGSPLHF; cdr3_nt: TGCGCCAGCAGCTTGGTAGGGGATACGGGTTCACCCCTCCACTTT
d_call: TRBD1; v_call: TRBV5-1; j_call: TRBJ1-4; cdr3_length: 14; clone_size: .; cdr3_aa: CASSGGQINEKLFF; cdr3_nt: TGCGCCAGCAGCGGGGGACAGATTAATGAAAAACTGTTTTTT
d_call: .; v_call: TRBV7-2; j_call: TRBJ1-4; cdr3_length: 14; clone_size: .; cdr3_aa: CASSPRRLSEKLFF; cdr3_nt: TGTGCCAGCAGCCCCCGGAGACTGAGTGAAAAACTGTTTTTT
d_call: TRBD1; v_call: TRBV7-9; j_call: TRBJ1-1; cdr3_length: 14; clone_size: .; cdr3_aa: CASSPDRDWTEAFF; cdr3_nt: TGTGCCAGCAGCCCAGACAGGGATTGGACTGAAGCTTTCTTT
d_call: .; v_call: TRBV28; j_call: TRBJ2-6; cdr3_length: 19; clone_size: .; cdr3_aa: CASSKWTAIDSSGANVLTF; cdr3_nt: TGTGCCAGCAGTAAGTGGACAGCGATCGACAGCTCTGGGGCCAACGTCCTGACTTTC
d_call: TRBD1; v_call: TRBV19; j_call: TRBJ2-4; cdr3_length: 15; clone_size: .; cdr3_aa: CASSIDREQGNIQYF; cdr3_nt: TGTGCCAGTAGTATAGATCGAGAACAGGGGAACATTCAGTACTTC
d_call: TRBD2; v_call: TRBV9; j_call: TRBJ2-1; cdr3_length: 15; clone_size: .; cdr3_aa: CASSPSGAPFNEQFF; cdr3_nt: TGTGCCAGCAGTCCTAGCGGGGCCCCCTTCAATGAGCAGTTCTTC
d_call: .; v_call: TRBV6-5; j_call: TRBJ1-6; cdr3_length: 14; clone_size: .; cdr3_aa: CASSSGRGNSPLHF; cdr3_nt: TGTGCCAGCAGTTCCGGTCGGGGGAATTCACCCCTCCACTTT
d_call: TRBD1; v_call: TRBV27; j_call: TRBJ2-7; cdr3_length: 14; clone_size: once; cdr3_aa: CASSSPGQGYEQYF; cdr3_nt: TGTGCCAGCAGTTCGCCGGGACAGGGTTACGAGCAGTACTTC
d_call: TRBD1; v_call: TRBV7-2; j_call: TRBJ2-5; cdr3_length: 16; clone_size: .; cdr3_aa: CASSLVRQGVQETQYF; cdr3_nt: TGTGCCAGCAGCTTAGTCCGACAGGGGGTCCAAGAGACCCAGTACTTC
d_call: .; v_call: TRBV9; j_call: TRBJ2-4; cdr3_length: 14; clone_size: .; cdr3_aa: CASSVGLNGDIQYF; cdr3_nt: TGTGCCAGCAGCGTAGGACTAAATGGAGACATTCAGTACTTC
d_call: .; v_call: TRBV28; j_call: TRBJ1-1; cdr3_length: 15; clone_size: .; cdr3_aa: CASSFPTDLNTEAFF; cdr3_nt: TGTGCCAGCAGTTTCCCGACAGATTTGAACACTGAAGCTTTCTTT
d_call: .; v_call: TRBV3-1/TRBV3-2; j_call: TRBJ1-2; cdr3_length: 13; clone_size: .; cdr3_aa: CASRGGGSYGYTF; cdr3_nt: TGTGCCAGCAGGGGGGGTGGTAGCTATGGCTACACCTTC
d_call: TRBD1; v_call: TRBV6-5; j_call: TRBJ2-7; cdr3_length: 15; clone_size: .; cdr3_aa: CASSYSTGGPYEQYF; cdr3_nt: TGTGCCAGCAGTTACTCGACAGGGGGCCCCTACGAGCAGTACTTC
d_call: TRBD2; v_call: TRBV7-9; j_call: TRBJ2-7; cdr3_length: 15; clone_size: few; cdr3_aa: CASSPASGGPHEQYF; cdr3_nt: TGTGCCAGCAGCCCCGCGTCGGGAGGGCCCCACGAGCAGTACTTC
d_call: .; v_call: TRBV7-9; j_call: TRBJ1-4; cdr3_length: 13; clone_size: .; cdr3_aa: CASSLVQGSSLFF; cdr3_nt: TGTGCCAGCAGCTTAGTTCAGGGAAGCTCACTGTTTTTT
d_call: TRBD1; v_call: TRBV19; j_call: TRBJ1-2; cdr3_length: 16; clone_size: .; cdr3_aa: CASSFIPGTGFNGYTF; cdr3_nt: TGTGCCAGTAGTTTCATTCCTGGGACAGGATTTAATGGCTACACCTTC
d_call: TRBD2; v_call: TRBV5-4; j_call: TRBJ2-1; cdr3_length: 18; clone_size: .; cdr3_aa: CASSPPGLAGRINNEQFF; cdr3_nt: TGTGCCAGCAGTCCTCCGGGACTAGCGGGAAGAATAAACAATGAGCAGTTCTTC
d_call: .; v_call: TRBV6-1; j_call: TRBJ2-6; cdr3_length: 16; clone_size: .; cdr3_aa: CASSEGQGLGANVLTF; cdr3_nt: TGTGCCAGCAGTGAAGGGCAGGGGTTAGGGGCCAACGTCCTGACTTTC
d_call: TRBD2; v_call: TRBV6-2/TRBV6-3; j_call: TRBJ2-3; cdr3_length: 16; clone_size: .; cdr3_aa: CASSYTRGSSTDTQYF; cdr3_nt: TGTGCCAGCAGTTACACTCGCGGGAGCTCCACAGATACGCAGTATTTT